This T cell receptor (beta chain) was documented in a study of early stage breast cancer tumors. Here immunoSEQ multiplex PCR was the method, and the copy in TCRdb shows in-frame clones only, minus some. The sample lists approximately 50,000 clones; around 80% were seen once. V lost 5 bases, J lost 7 bases, and 7 bases stayed unmatched. The CDR3 is 13 residues long. Germline V gene data show CDR1 as GTSNPN and CDR2 as SVGIG (reference sequence). This TCR was recovered from a person aged 25 to 45 with breast cancer. Material for sequencing was blood. The J gene is TRBJ1-5, the V gene TRBV30; 8 bases match TRBD1. The CDR3 DNA reads as TGTGCCTGGTCACAGGGGGGTGGACAGCCCCAGCATTTT. This gives the protein CAWSQGGGQPQHF.